This T cell receptor beta chain was profiled in a study of control samples from healthy donors and cancer patients. The data were produced by immunoSEQ multiplex PCR, yet TCRdb's version contains in-frame clones alone and is incomplete. The table has under 200,000 clones, roughly 91% seen once; the top ten hold roughly 1.6%. This clone was picked up one time. Germline V lookup: CDR1 SGHRS, CDR2 YFSETQ. With 0 bases removed from V and 6 bases from J, the gap between germline ends came to 7 bases. The CDR3 is 14 residues long. The sequencing sample was made of blood. The chain couples TRBV5-1 to TRBJ1-6; tentatively, D is TRBD1 (6 bases). This receptor was taken from a woman in her 30s in good health. The CDR3 sequence: CASSLEQGNSPLHF. CDR3 nucleotides: TGCGCCAGCAGCTTGGAACAGGGTAATTCACCCCTCCACTTT.